These 32 T cell receptor beta chains came from one sample sequenced in a study of human T cells and chemical hapten exposure. Each CDR3 protein gets one entry after TCRdb re-called the RACE reads with MiXCR. The table has around 300,000 distinct CDR3 sequences, 4.5% to 7% seen once; the top ten hold approximately 8.2%. The time point: pre-sensitization, week 0. As to treatment: therapeutic diphenylcyclopropenone sensitization with weekly scalp DPC. Sample: whole blood, taken in connection with sensitization to the hapten diphenylcyclopropenone (DPC). The receptor set was obtained from a woman younger than 30 with alopecia areata. Some clones in this sample may be carry-over from other donors' samples.

The table lists this clonotype with a few counts. The V call is TRBV3-1, the J call TRBJ2-7; TRBD1 matches 11 bases. The V and J ends lost 4 bases and 2 bases, in that order; junction bases with no gene match: 19. The CDR3 consists of 20 residues. CDR1 and CDR2 from the germline V gene are LGHDT and YNNKEL (reference sequence). CDR3 DNA: TGTGCCAGCAGCCCTGAATTTTTAAACTCGGGACAGGGGGTCGCCTACGAGCAGTACTTC. This gives the protein CASSPEFLNSGQGVAYEQYF.

The chain uses TRBV12-3 or TRBV12-4 and TRBJ2-1, with 8 bases lining up with TRBD2. The CDR3 contains 16 residues. The trim removed 2 bases at V and 4 bases at J, leaving 7 bases unmatched. The CDR3 nucleotides read TGTGCCAGCAGTTTACTCGCGGGGGGCCTGTACAATGAGCAGTTCTTC. Residues: CASSLLAGGLYNEQFF.

This clonotype appeared many times. V and J are TRBV6-2 or TRBV6-3 and TRBJ1-1; tentatively, D is TRBD1 (5 bases). This CDR3 comprises 14 residues. V was trimmed by 5 bases and J by 3 bases, leaving 13 bases between them. Germline CDR1 is MNHEY and CDR2 is SVGEGT. The CDR3 loop reads CASSVAGIHTEAFF. Written as DNA, the CDR3 is TGTGCCAGCAGTGTGGCAGGGATCCACACTGAAGCTTTCTTT.

This clonotype was recorded at least ten times. The chain uses TRBV6-5 and TRBJ2-3; no definite D call. V lost 0 bases and J lost 2, with 9 bases in between. The CDR3 has 15 amino acids. Germline-derived CDR1 and CDR2 are MNHEY and SVGAGI. This CDR3 reads CASSYSETDTDTQYF. In DNA form, the CDR3 reads TGTGCCAGCAGTTACTCGGAGACTGACACAGATACGCAGTATTTT.

This clonotype showed up just once. A read error may be the cause here, since a much bigger clone is one base away. The conserved closing phenylalanine or tryptophan is absent in this CDR3, likely reflecting a read error. This sequence joins TRBV12-3 or TRBV12-4 and TRBJ1-2; 7 bases are shared with TRBD1. The CDR3 consists of 14 residues. J lost 4 bases, V lost 6 bases, and 8 bases had no gene match. Here the CDR3 reads CASSLRDSVYGYTL. CDR3 nucleotide sequence: TGTGCCAGCAGCCTCCGGGACAGCGTCTATGGCTACACCTTG.

This clonotype was counted a few times. The DNA of the CDR3 is TGCGCCAGCAGCCAAGATGCCAGACTTAATGAAAAACTGTTTTTT. Translating gives CASSQDARLNEKLFF. The rearrangement uses TRBV4-3 and TRBJ1-4, with D uncertain. Trimming removed 0 bases at V and 4 bases at J, with 9 bases between. The CDR3 loop spans 15 amino acids. Germline V lookup: CDR1 LGHNA, CDR2 YSLEER.

This clonotype was seen many times. The CDR3 reads CASSFRTGNNSPLHF. As DNA, the CDR3 is TGTGCCAGCAGTTTCAGGACAGGGAATAATTCACCCCTCCACTTT. The chain recombines TRBV6-5 with TRBJ1-6; 8 bases are a match to TRBD1. V shed 4 bases, J shed 5 bases, and the junction held 4 bases outside the gene matches. CDR3 size: 15 residues. Germline CDR1 MNHEY, CDR2 SVGAGI.

This clonotype was seen only a few times. The chain has TRBV15 and TRBJ1-5, with D unclear. V lost 0 bases, J lost 7 bases, and 7 bases lay in between. Germline CDR1 LNHNV, CDR2 YYDKDF (reference sequence). The CDR3 is made up of 13 amino acids. The CDR3 loop is CATSRDLGQPQHF. For the CDR3, the DNA is TGTGCCACCAGCAGAGATCTCGGCCAGCCCCAGCATTTT.

This rearrangement joins TRBV3-1 to TRBJ1-2, with D possibly TRBD1 on 5 matching bases. CDR1 and CDR2 from the germline V gene are LGHDT and YNNKEL (reference sequence). This CDR3 is built from 13 residues. Trimming took 1 base from V and 4 from J, leaving 7 bases between them. DNA for the CDR3: TGTGCCAGCAGCCAAGGAGGGGTCTATGGCTACACCTTC. It yields the protein CASSQGGVYGYTF.

This clonotype was seen many times. The chain combines TRBV5-1 with TRBJ2-7; 7 bases line up with TRBD1. The CDR3 has 15 residues. Germline V gene data show CDR1 as SGHRS and CDR2 as YFSETQ. Trimming cost V 4 bases and J 1 base; bases outside gene matches: 8. For the CDR3, the DNA is TGCGCCAGCAGCACCGCCGGGACAGCATCCTACGAGCAGTACTTC. Translated: CASSTAGTASYEQYF.

This clonotype was seen only a few times. This rearrangement joins TRBV6-2 or TRBV6-3 to TRBJ2-1, with D uncertain. The ends were cut back, 4 bases at V and 1 base at J, with 11 bases in the middle. The germline gives CDR1 MNHEY, CDR2 SVGEGT. This CDR3 spans 15 amino acids. CDR3 sequence (DNA): TGTGCCAGCAGTTCTATATCTAAGTCCTACAATGAGCAGTTCTTC. This translates into CASSSISKSYNEQFF.

A few counts support this clonotype. This chain uses TRBV3-1 with TRBJ2-3; maybe TRBD2 (5 bases). V was trimmed by 3 bases and J by 4 bases, leaving 14 bases between them. Germline loops: CDR1 LGHDT, CDR2 YNNKEL (reference sequence). The CDR3 totals 15 residues. The CDR3 here is CASSQNSGAADTQYF. CDR3 DNA sequence: TGTGCCAGCAGCCAGAACTCCGGAGCGGCAGATACGCAGTATTTT.

The rearrangement uses TRBV7-2 and TRBJ2-3, with a possible D match to TRBD2 (5 bases). The CDR3 covers 15 residues. The germline V gene encodes CDR1 SGHTA and CDR2 FQGNSA. With 4 bases removed from V and 2 bases from J, the gap between germline ends came to 13 bases. The CDR3 nucleotides read TGTGCCAGCAGCTCTTTAGCGAGTCCCACAGATACGCAGTATTTT. This gives the protein CASSSLASPTDTQYF.

The chain links TRBV7-2 to TRBJ2-2; D gene unclear. Germline V gene sequence: CDR1 SGHTA, CDR2 FQGNSA. The CDR3 extends over 11 amino acids. Trimming took 2 bases from V and 8 from J, leaving 3 bases between them. The CDR3 here is CASSLRGELFF. The CDR3 nucleotides are TGTGCCAGCAGCTTAAGAGGGGAGCTGTTTTTT.

The chain links TRBV27 to TRBJ2-1; tentatively, D is TRBD1 or TRBD2 (7 bases each). V was shortened by 4 bases and J by 2 bases, with 9 bases between the two germline ends. CDR1 and CDR2 from the germline V gene are MNHEY and SMNVEV (reference sequence). The CDR3 is 14 amino acids. This CDR3 reads CASSSGGAYNEQFF. DNA for the CDR3: TGTGCCAGCAGTTCAGGGGGGGCCTACAATGAGCAGTTCTTC.

This chain links TRBV10-3 with TRBJ2-1, with a tentative D call TRBD2 (6 bases). Germline V gene data show CDR1 as ENHRY and CDR2 as SYGVKD. The V gene lost 7 bases and the J gene lost 2 bases, with 12 bases spanning the gap. The CDR3 extends over 14 amino acids. The CDR3 protein is CAINKGGPYNEQFF. In nucleotides, the CDR3 is TGTGCCATCAACAAAGGAGGGCCCTACAATGAGCAGTTCTTC.

This clonotype occurred a few times. The chain carries TRBV15 and TRBJ1-6; tentatively, D is TRBD1 (5 bases). The CDR3 loop spans 16 amino acids. Germline V gives CDR1 LNHNV, CDR2 YYDKDF (reference sequence). V gave up 5 bases and J gave up 10 bases, with 21 bases separating them. The CDR3, as DNA: TGTGCCACCAGCCGAGGCAGATGGGGGGAGGCATCACCCCTCCACTTT. The encoded protein is CATSRGRWGEASPLHF.

At least ten counts were recorded for this clonotype. The rearrangement links TRBV7-9 to TRBJ1-1; D ambiguous. CDR3 length: 12 residues. The V gene's germline CDR1 is SEHNR and CDR2 FQNEAQ (reference sequence). Trimming took 3 bases from V and 6 from J, leaving 8 bases between them. The CDR3, as DNA: TGTGCCAGCAGCTTCGGAGGGTCTGAAGCTTTCTTT. Translating it yields CASSFGGSEAFF.

Only a few counts were recorded for this clonotype. V is TRBV29-1 and J is TRBJ2-3; 11 nucleotides agree with TRBD2. Germline CDR1 reads SQVTM; CDR2 reads ANQGSEA. The CDR3 has 16 residues. The ends lost 6 bases at V and 5 bases at J; junction bases unmatched: 13. CDR3 in amino acids: CSVEKLAGGIGDTQYF. As DNA, the CDR3 is TGCAGCGTAGAGAAGCTAGCGGGGGGAATCGGAGATACGCAGTATTTT.

There are a few counts of this clonotype. J is TRBJ2-5 and V is TRBV15; the D gene is possibly TRBD1 (6 bases). Germline lookup yields CDR1 LNHNV and CDR2 YYDKDF (reference sequence). The CDR3 runs 14 residues. V was clipped by 2 bases and J by 2 bases, with 9 bases between them. CDR3 protein: CATSRQGLQETQYF. The CDR3 nucleotides are TGTGCCACCAGCAGACAGGGGTTACAAGAGACCCAGTACTTC.

This clonotype was recorded a few times. J is TRBJ1-2 and V is TRBV12-3 or TRBV12-4; 7 bases match TRBD1. V was pared by 2 bases and J by 2 bases, with 11 bases of the junction left unmatched. The CDR3 sequence is 17 residues long. As DNA, the CDR3 is TGTGCCAGCAGTTTAACACAGGGGCGGGGCCCGAACTATGGCTACACCTTC. Its protein is CASSLTQGRGPNYGYTF.

This clonotype occurred many times. The chain combines TRBV10-3 with TRBJ2-3; D not resolved. CDR1 is ENHRY, CDR2 SYGVKD, per germline. This CDR3 has 12 residues. V dropped 3 bases and J dropped 3 bases, with 4 bases sitting between them. For the CDR3, the DNA is TGTGCCATCAGTGACTTTACAGATACGCAGTATTTT. Amino acids: CAISDFTDTQYF.

Many counts were recorded for this clonotype. The chain links TRBV24-1 to TRBJ2-1; no definite D call. Trimming pared 3 bases from V and 6 bases from J, leaving 2 bases between. The CDR3 totals 11 residues. CDR1 and CDR2 from the germline V gene are KGHDR and SFDVKD. The CDR3 spells CATSDVNEQFF. For the CDR3, the DNA is TGTGCCACCAGTGATGTCAATGAGCAGTTCTTC.

This clonotype was picked up a small number of times. This chain connects TRBV27 to TRBJ1-2; D gene ambiguous. The CDR3 is made up of 12 amino acids. Germline-derived CDR1 and CDR2 are MNHEY and SMNVEV (reference sequence). Trimming stripped 6 bases from V and 2 bases from J, with 7 bases between. The CDR3 region is CASSSINYGYTF. CDR3 coding DNA: TGTGCCAGCAGCTCAATCAACTATGGCTACACCTTC.

Many counts were recorded for this clonotype. CDR3 sequence: CATISRDRLYGYTF. The CDR3 nucleotides are TGTGCCACCATTTCCCGGGATCGGCTCTATGGCTACACCTTC. This chain connects TRBV12-3 or TRBV12-4 to TRBJ1-2; D remains ambiguous. V was clipped by 10 bases and J by 4 bases, with 19 bases between them. The CDR3 covers 14 residues.

The V call is TRBV25-1, the J call TRBJ1-1; TRBD1 is a possible D gene (6 bases). The CDR3 extends over 15 amino acids. Germline V CDR1 and CDR2: MGHDK, SYGVNS. V was pared by 2 bases and J by 1 base, with 11 bases between. The CDR3 is CASSERQDSNTEAFF. DNA for the CDR3: TGTGCCAGCAGTGAACGACAGGATTCGAACACTGAAGCTTTCTTT.

This clonotype was detected many times. This sequence joins TRBV3-1 and TRBJ2-2, with D uncertain. Per the germline V gene, CDR1 is LGHDT and CDR2 is YNNKEL (reference sequence). Trimming removed 4 bases at V and 3 bases at J, with 6 bases between. The CDR3 contains 13 residues. The CDR3 is CASSRYDTGELFF. The CDR3 DNA sequence: TGTGCCAGCAGCCGCTACGACACCGGGGAGCTGTTTTTT. The full variable domain, rest sourced from reference TRBV3-1 and TRBJ2-2, is DTAVSQTPKYLVTQMGNDKSIKCEQNLGHDTMYWYKQDSKKFLKIMFSYNNKELIINETVPNRFSPKSPDKAHLNLHINSLELGDSAVYFCASSRYDTGELFFGEGSRLTVL.

The gene calls are TRBV6-1 and TRBJ1-5; 10 nucleotides align to TRBD1. V was clipped by 11 bases and J by 4 bases; unmatched bases: 8. The CDR3 is 14 amino acids. From germline, CDR1 is MNHNS and CDR2 SASEGT. The CDR3 protein is CAHRDRGRNQPQHF. CDR3 nucleotides: TGTGCCCATCGGGACAGGGGAAGGAATCAGCCCCAGCATTTT.

The genes are TRBV6-5 and TRBJ2-3; maybe TRBD1 (6 bases). The CDR3 spans 15 residues. Germline CDR1 is MNHEY and CDR2 is SVGAGI. Trimming shortened V by 5 bases and J by 0 bases, and 12 bases separated the two germline ends. The CDR3 loop reads CASSLQGYSTDTQYF. CDR3 bases: TGTGCCAGCAGTCTACAGGGATACAGCACAGATACGCAGTATTTT.

This clonotype was found a few times. V and J are TRBV6-2 or TRBV6-3 and TRBJ2-3; D perhaps matches TRBD2 (6 bases). Germline V CDR1 and CDR2: MNHEY, SVGEGT. CDR3 length: 16 residues. The V gene lost 8 bases and the J gene lost 1 base, with 19 bases spanning the gap. This CDR3 is CASCPLWGVGTDTQYF. CDR3 coding DNA: TGTGCCAGCTGCCCCTTGTGGGGGGTGGGCACAGATACGCAGTATTTT.

This chain links TRBV12-3 or TRBV12-4 with TRBJ1-2; D perhaps matches TRBD1 (6 bases). The CDR3 sequence is 12 residues long. V dropped 3 bases and J dropped 8 bases, with 10 bases sitting between them. CDR3 amino acids: CASSFGGQGYTF. CDR3 in DNA: TGTGCCAGCAGTTTTGGGGGCCAAGGCTACACCTTC.

The chain recombines TRBV19 with TRBJ2-2, with D perhaps assigned TRBD1 or TRBD2 (5 bases each). Per the germline V gene, CDR1 is LNHDA and CDR2 is SQIVND (reference sequence). Trimming stripped 2 bases from V and 0 bases from J, with 13 bases between. CDR3 length equals 17 residues. The CDR3 loop reads CASSIWGLQSNTGELFF. The CDR3 coding sequence is TGTGCCAGTAGTATATGGGGGTTACAATCGAACACCGGGGAGCTGTTTTTT.